These 28 T cell receptor beta chains originate from one sample sequenced in a study of molecular identifiers for immune sequencing clone quantification. TCRdb redid the calling of the PCR reads with MiXCR, one entry per CDR3 protein. This sample has some 580,000 distinct CDR3 sequences, with about 25% found just once. Source material: naive CD8+ T cells from blood, with Jurkat cell RNA spiked in. Subset noted: FACS-sorted CD8+CD4-CCR7+CD45RA+ naive T cells. Source of these receptors: a human donor in good health. Some libraries in this study had Jurkat cell RNA spiked in.

This clonotype was detected ten times or more. This chain joins TRBV9 and TRBJ2-3, with a weak D call TRBD2 (5 bases). Deletions cut 0 bases from V and 2 bases from J, with 16 bases between. The germline gives CDR1 SGDLS, CDR2 YYNGEE. This CDR3 comprises 17 residues. DNA for the CDR3: TGTGCCAGCAGCGTAGAAGGAGGCGGACCCCCCACAGATACGCAGTATTTT. Translating it yields CASSVEGGGPPTDTQYF.

CDR3 sequence: CASSLEVAGGSGETQYF. In DNA, the CDR3 is TGTGCCAGCAGTTTAGAGGTAGCGGGAGGGTCGGGGGAGACCCAGTACTTC. The chain employs TRBV12-3 or TRBV12-4 and TRBJ2-5; 11 bases are a match to TRBD2. The CDR3 consists of 17 residues. V gave up 1 base and J gave up 5 bases; unmatched junction bases: 9.

On this clonotype itself: In this CDR3 the conserved last residue, phenylalanine or tryptophan, is missing, so a read error is likely. The V call is TRBV7-4, the J call TRBJ1-5, with D possibly TRBD1 on 5 matching bases. The CDR3 is 15 amino acids. The V gene lost 1 base and the J gene lost 9 bases, with 16 bases spanning the gap. In germline, CDR1 is SGHVT, CDR2 SQSDAQ. In DNA, the CDR3 is TGTGCCAGCAGCTTAGAGGGGCCGGGTAGGGTGCCCCAGCATTGT. Protein sequence: CASSLEGPGRVPQHC.

Worth noting for this clonotype: A much larger clone is a single base away; this may be a read error. The rearrangement joins TRBV6-5 to TRBJ2-5; D unresolved. From germline, CDR1 is MNHEY and CDR2 SVGAGI. This CDR3 comprises 16 residues. With 5 bases removed from V and 0 bases from J, the gap between germline ends came to 16 bases. As DNA, the CDR3 is TGTGCCAGCAGTCGGCCTAGGGCGCCCTACCAAGAGACCCAGTACTTC. Amino acids: CASSRPRAPYQETQYF.

This clonotype was seen a few times. The chain employs TRBV2 and TRBJ1-6; D uncertain. The CDR3 spans 15 residues. CDR1 SNHLY and CDR2 FYNNEI come from the germline V gene. The V and J ends lost 1 base and 7 bases respectively, with 11 bases between them. In DNA, the CDR3 is TGTGCCAGCAGTGAAGAGCTAGGGTCGAATTCACCCCTCCACTTT. It encodes CASSEELGSNSPLHF.

Concerning this clonotype: This may be a read error: a much more frequent sequence differs by one nucleotide. V usage is TRBV30 and J usage is TRBJ2-5, with TRBD1 matching 9 bases. CDR1 and CDR2 from the germline V gene are GTSNPN and SVGIG (reference sequence). This CDR3 contains 14 residues. The CDR3 spells CAWSTTGGAETRYF. DNA for the CDR3: TGTGCCTGGAGTACTACAGGGGGCGCAGAGACCCGGTACTTC.

Details on this clonotype: Mismatch with germline at one junction end may stem from a read error. This chain joins TRBV7-7 and TRBJ2-3; D unclear. Germline values: CDR1 SSHAT, CDR2 FNYEAQ (reference sequence). The CDR3 consists of 12 residues. The CDR3 bases are TGTGCTAGCAGCTTATATCAGGATACGCAGTATTTT. Its translation is CASSLYQDTQYF.

This clonotype was found a few times. The V call is TRBV25-1, the J call TRBJ1-1, with TRBD1 identical over 7 bases. CDR3 length equals 13 residues. V lost 6 bases to trimming and J lost 6 bases; unmatched junction nucleotides: 7. Germline V gives CDR1 MGHDK, CDR2 SYGVNS. Here the CDR3 DNA reads TGTGCCAGCAGGCTTGGAGGGGGCTCTGAAGCTTTCTTT. This encodes CASRLGGGSEAFF.

A remark on this clonotype: A single base separates this from a much larger clone, so it may be a read error. The CDR3 loop is CDSSYSNFGSSYNEQFF. The CDR3 region has the DNA TGTGACAGCAGTTACTCGAATTTCGGGAGCTCCTACAATGAGCAGTTCTTC. This sequence joins TRBV6-5 and TRBJ2-1; D possibly corresponds to TRBD2 (6 bases). CDR3 length equals 17 residues. Germline assignment: CDR1 MNHEY and CDR2 SVGAGI.

The rearrangement uses TRBV6-5 and TRBJ1-1; no firm D call. The germline V gene encodes CDR1 MNHEY and CDR2 SVGAGI. The V gene lost 3 bases and the J gene lost 4 bases, with 12 bases spanning the gap. This CDR3 is 14 amino acids long. The CDR3: CASSYSCMSTEAFF. Written as DNA, the CDR3 is TGTGCCAGCAGTTATAGTTGTATGAGCACTGAAGCTTTCTTT.

In its sample, this clonotype was seen many times. The chain carries TRBV12-3 or TRBV12-4 and TRBJ2-3; 7 bases line up with TRBD2. The CDR3 totals 15 residues. V trimming: 8 bases; J trimming: 1 base; junction bases outside the gene matches: 9. CDR3 nucleotide sequence: TGTGCCAGCGGAATGCGGGAGTACGGCACAGATACGCAGTATTTT. Its translation: CASGMREYGTDTQYF.

To note about this clonotype: A read error may be the cause here, since a much bigger clone is one base away. The chain carries TRBV7-8 and TRBJ2-5, with D possibly TRBD2 on 6 matching bases. This CDR3 spans 15 amino acids. Germline V CDR1 and CDR2: SGHVS, FQNEAQ. Trimming cost V 0 bases and J 9 bases, with 17 bases left between them. CDR3 protein: CASSLALTGREPQYF. In DNA, the CDR3 is TGTGCCAGCAGCTTAGCTCTCACGGGCCGGGAGCCCCAGTACTTC.

This clonotype was counted a single time. A much more abundant neighbour one base away suggests this may be a read error. CDR3 nucleotide sequence: TGTGCCAGCAACTTGGAAGAAAATGGCTACACCTTC. Protein: CASNLEENGYTF. The rearrangement links TRBV5-4 to TRBJ1-2; D unclear. Germline V gene sequence: CDR1 SGHNT, CDR2 YYREEE (reference sequence). The CDR3 length is 12 residues.

This clonotype was picked up many times. The V call is TRBV7-9, the J call TRBJ2-3; D is uncertain. This CDR3 comprises 13 residues. V lost 3 bases to trimming and J lost 2 bases, with 6 bases between them. Germline values: CDR1 SEHNR, CDR2 FQNEAQ (reference sequence). The CDR3 protein is CASSFSATDTQYF. The DNA of the CDR3 is TGTGCCAGCAGCTTCTCCGCCACAGATACGCAGTATTTT.

This clonotype came up many times. The chain couples TRBV6-2 or TRBV6-3 to TRBJ1-5, with D maybe TRBD1 (6 bases). CDR1 is MNHEY, CDR2 SVGEGT, per germline. Trimming stripped 6 bases from V and 4 bases from J, with 13 bases between. There are 14 residues in the CDR3. The CDR3 DNA sequence: TGTGCCAGCAGCCCCCGGGGGGCTAATCAGCCCCAGCATTTT. Residues: CASSPRGANQPQHF.

The chain employs TRBV15 and TRBJ2-1; D is possibly TRBD1 (6 bases). Germline CDR1 and CDR2: LNHNV and YYDKDF (reference sequence). V was cut by 6 bases and J by 7 bases, with 10 bases left in between. This CDR3 comprises 12 residues. This CDR3 reads CATSRQANEQFF. Written as DNA, the CDR3 is TGTGCCACCAGTCGACAGGCTAATGAGCAGTTCTTC.

This clonotype has at least ten counts. The chain recombines TRBV7-9 with TRBJ1-2; D is ambiguous. The CDR3 covers 13 residues. V was trimmed by 5 bases and J by 4 bases, leaving 11 bases between them. Germline CDR1 is SEHNR and CDR2 is FQNEAQ (reference sequence). CDR3 DNA sequence: TGTGCCAGCAGCCAGACATCTCCCTATGGCTACACCTTC. Its translation: CASSQTSPYGYTF. The full variable domain, completed using reference TRBV7-9 and TRBJ1-2, is DTGVSQNPRHKITKRGQNVTFRCDPISEHNRLYWYRQTLGQGPEFLTYFQNEAQLEKSRLLSDRFSAERPKGSFSTLEIQRTEQGDSAMYLCASSQTSPYGYTFGSGTRLTVV.

This clonotype was found a few times. A read error may be the cause here, since a much bigger clone is one base away. For the CDR3, the DNA is TGCAGCGTTGATCCGGAGCCGCGGAACACTGAAGCTTTCTTT. Translated: CSVDPEPRNTEAFF. The V and J genes are TRBV29-1 and TRBJ1-1; D is ambiguous. Germline CDR1 is SQVTM and CDR2 is ANQGSEA. The V end lost 3 bases, the J end lost 1 base, and 12 bases lay between the germline ends. CDR3 length equals 14 residues.

This clonotype was counted only a few times. The V gene is TRBV20-1, the J gene TRBJ2-1, with TRBD2 matching over 8 bases. The V segment lost 2 bases and the J segment 4 bases; nucleotides outside the gene matches: 7. CDR1 DFQATT and CDR2 SNEGSKA come from the germline V gene (reference sequence). The CDR3 consists of 15 residues. CDR3 sequence: CSARLLAGRYNEQFF. CDR3 DNA sequence: TGCAGTGCTAGACTCCTAGCGGGTCGTTACAATGAGCAGTTCTTC.

This clonotype has at least ten counts. V and J are TRBV27 and TRBJ2-7, with D tentatively TRBD1 (5 bases). This CDR3 region has 17 residues. The V and J ends lost 2 bases and 2 bases respectively, with 19 bases between them. Looked up from germline, CDR1 is MNHEY and CDR2 is SMNVEV (reference sequence). The CDR3 loop reads CASSLARDRQGTYEQYF. The DNA for the CDR3 is TGTGCCAGCAGTTTAGCAAGGGATCGGCAGGGAACCTACGAGCAGTACTTC.

This clonotype was seen a few times. The V call is TRBV27, the J call TRBJ2-3; 9 bases map to TRBD1. From germline, CDR1 is MNHEY and CDR2 SMNVEV (reference sequence). This CDR3 has 16 amino acids. V lost 2 bases and J lost 4; bases outside the gene matches: 7. The CDR3 DNA sequence: TGTGCCAGCAGTTTACTGTTGGACAGGGGCCCAGATACGCAGTATTTT. This encodes CASSLLLDRGPDTQYF.

Only a few counts were recorded for this clonotype. J is TRBJ1-2 and V is TRBV4-3, with D uncertain. CDR3 length: 13 residues. V was clipped by 2 bases and J by 8 bases, with 12 bases between them. Germline lookup yields CDR1 LGHNA and CDR2 YSLEER. The CDR3 loop reads CASSQLTRDGYTF. The DNA of the CDR3 is TGCGCCAGCAGCCAACTTACCCGAGACGGCTACACCTTC.

This clonotype has ten or more counts. J is TRBJ2-1 and V is TRBV7-3; D is uncertain. Germline CDR1 reads SGHTA; CDR2 reads FQGTGA. CDR3 size: 14 residues. Trimming pared 3 bases from V and 5 bases from J, leaving 11 bases between. For the CDR3, the DNA is TGTGCCAGCAGCTTTAGTGAGATTGACAATGAGCAGTTCTTC. Its translation: CASSFSEIDNEQFF. Together with reference TRBV7-3 and TRBJ2-1, the CDR3 gives the full variable domain: GAGVSQTPSNKVTEKGKYVELRCDPISGHTALYWYRQSLGQGPEFLIYFQGTGAADDSGLPNDRFFAVRPEGSVSTLKIQRTERGDSAVYLCASSFSEIDNEQFFGPGTRLTVL.

This chain connects TRBV11-2 to TRBJ2-1; a possible D gene is TRBD1 (5 bases). There are 11 residues in the CDR3. The V gene lost 5 bases and the J gene lost 9 bases, with 8 bases spanning the gap. Per germline, CDR1 SGHAT and CDR2 FQNNGV. The chain's CDR3 is CASSPQGEQFF. CDR3 DNA sequence: TGTGCCAGCAGCCCTCAGGGTGAGCAGTTCTTC.

On this clonotype: Possible read error: a much larger clone is one base away. V is TRBV5-6 and J is TRBJ2-7, with 8 bases aligning to TRBD2. V lost 0 bases to trimming and J lost 5 bases; unmatched junction nucleotides: 10. The CDR3 is made up of 16 amino acids. In germline, CDR1 is SGHDT, CDR2 YYEEEE. DNA of the CDR3: TGTGCCAGCAGCTTGGCGACCGGGAGGGCGCTGCACGAGCAGTACTTC. The encoded protein is CASSLATGRALHEQYF.

Details on this clonotype: A much larger clonotype is one base distant, so this may be a read error. The chain couples TRBV20-1 to TRBJ2-7; unclear D gene. V was pared by 1 base and J by 0 bases, with 16 bases between. Germline CDR1 is DFQATT and CDR2 is SNEGSKA (reference sequence). This CDR3 comprises 16 residues. CDR3 nucleotides: TGCAGTGCTAGAGGGGTACACCGACCAAGCTCCTACGAGCAGTACTTC. Translating gives CSARGVHRPSSYEQYF.

This clonotype was picked up many times. V is TRBV6-2 or TRBV6-3 and J is TRBJ1-4; D gene uncertain. V lost 2 bases, J lost 0 bases, and 7 bases lay in between. CDR1 MNHEY and CDR2 SVGEGT come from the germline V gene. The CDR3 loop spans 15 amino acids. CDR3 sequence: CASSYEAPTNEKLFF. The CDR3 DNA follows: TGTGCCAGCAGTTACGAGGCACCAACTAATGAAAAACTGTTTTTT.

This clonotype was detected a few times. V and J are TRBV7-8 and TRBJ1-3; D is undetermined. Germline V gene lookup returns CDR1 SGHVS and CDR2 FQNEAQ. Deletions cut 1 base from V and 0 bases from J, with 7 bases between. This CDR3 contains 15 residues. The CDR3 bases are TGTGCCAGCAGCTTAGTAGCCTTCTCTGGAAACACCATATATTTT. It encodes CASSLVAFSGNTIYF.